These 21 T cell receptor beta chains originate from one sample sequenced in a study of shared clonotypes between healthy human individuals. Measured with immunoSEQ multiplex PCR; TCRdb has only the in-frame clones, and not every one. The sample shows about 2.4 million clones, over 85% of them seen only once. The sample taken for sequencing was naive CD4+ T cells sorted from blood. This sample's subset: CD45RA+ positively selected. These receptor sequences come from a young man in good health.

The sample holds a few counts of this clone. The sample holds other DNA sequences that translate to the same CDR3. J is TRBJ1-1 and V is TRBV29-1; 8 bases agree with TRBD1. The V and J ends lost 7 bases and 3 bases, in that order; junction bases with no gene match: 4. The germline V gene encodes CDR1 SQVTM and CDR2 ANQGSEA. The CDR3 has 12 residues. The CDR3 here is CSAGQGDTEAFF. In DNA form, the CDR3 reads TGCAGCGCCGGACAGGGTGACACTGAAGCTTTCTTT.

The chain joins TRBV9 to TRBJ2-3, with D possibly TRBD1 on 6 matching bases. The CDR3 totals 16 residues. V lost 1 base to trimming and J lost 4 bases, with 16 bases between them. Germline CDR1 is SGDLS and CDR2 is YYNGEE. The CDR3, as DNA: TGTGCCAGCAGCGTATTTCAGGGGTCCCGAGCAGATACGCAGTATTTT. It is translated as CASSVFQGSRADTQYF.

The CDR3: CASSFGGAMRNEQFF. The CDR3 nucleotides are TGTGCCAGCAGCTTCGGGGGGGCCATGAGGAATGAGCAGTTCTTC. The chain couples TRBV7-2 to TRBJ2-1, with TRBD2 matching 8 bases. This CDR3 region has 15 residues. Germline-derived CDR1 and CDR2 are SGHTA and FQGNSA. V was pared by 3 bases and J by 7 bases, with 8 bases of the junction left unmatched.

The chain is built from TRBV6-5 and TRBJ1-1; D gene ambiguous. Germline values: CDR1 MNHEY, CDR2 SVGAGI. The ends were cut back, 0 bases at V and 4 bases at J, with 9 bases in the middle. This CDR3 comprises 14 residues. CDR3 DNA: TGTGCCAGCAGTTACTCGGTCGGGTCCACTGAAGCTTTCTTT. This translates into CASSYSVGSTEAFF.

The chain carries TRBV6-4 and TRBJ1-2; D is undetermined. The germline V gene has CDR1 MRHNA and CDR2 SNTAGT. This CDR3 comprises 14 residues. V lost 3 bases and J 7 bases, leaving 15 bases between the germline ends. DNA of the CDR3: TGTGCCAGCAGTGAAACATACTGGCTTGGTGGCTACACCTTC. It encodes CASSETYWLGGYTF.

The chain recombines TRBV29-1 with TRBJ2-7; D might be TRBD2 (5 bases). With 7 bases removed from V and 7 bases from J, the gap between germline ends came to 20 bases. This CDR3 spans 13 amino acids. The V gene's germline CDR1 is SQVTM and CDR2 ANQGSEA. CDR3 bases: TGCAGCGCCCTGGAGGACGTGGGGTGGGAGCAGTACTTC. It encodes CSALEDVGWEQYF.

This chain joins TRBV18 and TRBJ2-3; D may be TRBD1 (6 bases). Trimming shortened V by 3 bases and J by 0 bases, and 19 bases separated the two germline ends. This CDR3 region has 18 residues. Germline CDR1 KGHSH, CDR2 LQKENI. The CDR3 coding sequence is TGTGCCAGCTCACCTACAATCATTAGGGGGACAAGCACAGATACGCAGTATTTT. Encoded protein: CASSPTIIRGTSTDTQYF.

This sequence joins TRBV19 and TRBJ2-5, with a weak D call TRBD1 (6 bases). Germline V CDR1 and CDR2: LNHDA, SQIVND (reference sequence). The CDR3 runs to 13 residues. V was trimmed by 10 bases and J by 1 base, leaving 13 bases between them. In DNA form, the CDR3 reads TGTGCCACCCTCGGCAGGGGCCAAGAGACCCAGTACTTC. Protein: CATLGRGQETQYF. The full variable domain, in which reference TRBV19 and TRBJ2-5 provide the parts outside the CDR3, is DGGITQSPKYLFRKEGQNVTLSCEQNLNHDAMYWYRQDPGQGLRLIYYSQIVNDFQKGDIAEGYSVSREKKESFPLTVTSAQKNPTAFYLCATLGRGQETQYFGPGTRLLVL.

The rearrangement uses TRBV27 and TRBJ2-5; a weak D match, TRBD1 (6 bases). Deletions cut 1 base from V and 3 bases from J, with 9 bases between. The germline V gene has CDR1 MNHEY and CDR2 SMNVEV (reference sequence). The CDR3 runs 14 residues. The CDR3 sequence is CASSLLGGKETQYF. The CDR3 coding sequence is TGTGCCAGCAGTTTATTAGGGGGAAAAGAGACCCAGTACTTC.

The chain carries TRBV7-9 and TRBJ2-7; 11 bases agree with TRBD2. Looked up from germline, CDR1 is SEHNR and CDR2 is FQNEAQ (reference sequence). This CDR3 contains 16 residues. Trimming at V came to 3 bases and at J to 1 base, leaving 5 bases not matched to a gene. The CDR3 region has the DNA TGTGCCAGCAGCTTGGACTTAGCGGGAGGGTCCTACGAGCAGTACTTC. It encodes CASSLDLAGGSYEQYF.

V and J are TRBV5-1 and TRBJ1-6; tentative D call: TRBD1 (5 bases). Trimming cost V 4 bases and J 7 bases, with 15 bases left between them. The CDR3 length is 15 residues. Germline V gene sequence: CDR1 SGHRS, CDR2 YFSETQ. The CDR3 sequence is CASSKGTGGNSPLHF. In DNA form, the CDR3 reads TGCGCCAGCAGCAAGGGGACTGGAGGAAATTCACCCCTCCACTTT.

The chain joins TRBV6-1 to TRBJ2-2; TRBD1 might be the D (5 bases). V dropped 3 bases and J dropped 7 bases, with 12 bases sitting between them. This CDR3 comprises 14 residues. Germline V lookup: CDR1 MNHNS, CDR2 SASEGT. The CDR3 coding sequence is TGTGCCAGCAGTGAGCAGGGTGTTCGCGGGGAGCTGTTTTTT. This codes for CASSEQGVRGELFF.

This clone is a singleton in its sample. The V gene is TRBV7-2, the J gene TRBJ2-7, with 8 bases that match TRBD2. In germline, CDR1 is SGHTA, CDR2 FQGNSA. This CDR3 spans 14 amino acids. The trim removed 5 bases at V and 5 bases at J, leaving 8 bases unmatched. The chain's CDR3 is CASSPRTSSDEQYF. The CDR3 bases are TGTGCCAGCAGCCCCCGGACTAGCAGCGACGAGCAGTACTTC.

DNA for the CDR3: TGTGCCAGCAGTCCTACCGCGGACGGGACTAGCACAGATACGCAGTATTTT. It translates to CASSPTADGTSTDTQYF. The chain employs TRBV27 and TRBJ2-3; D might be TRBD2 (6 bases). Germline assignment: CDR1 MNHEY and CDR2 SMNVEV (reference sequence). This CDR3 comprises 17 residues. V was pared by 5 bases and J by 0 bases, with 18 bases between.

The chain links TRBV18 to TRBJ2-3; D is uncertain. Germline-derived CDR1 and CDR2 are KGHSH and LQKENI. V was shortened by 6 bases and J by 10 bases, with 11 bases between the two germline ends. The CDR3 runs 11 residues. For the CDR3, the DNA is TGTGCCAGCTCCCTCGGACCCGCGCAGTATTTT. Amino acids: CASSLGPAQYF.

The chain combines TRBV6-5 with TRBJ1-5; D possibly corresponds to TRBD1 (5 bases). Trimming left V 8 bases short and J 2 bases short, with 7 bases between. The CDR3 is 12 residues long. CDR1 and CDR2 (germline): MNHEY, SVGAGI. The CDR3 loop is CASWGGNQPQHF. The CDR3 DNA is TGTGCCAGCTGGGGGGGCAATCAGCCCCAGCATTTT.

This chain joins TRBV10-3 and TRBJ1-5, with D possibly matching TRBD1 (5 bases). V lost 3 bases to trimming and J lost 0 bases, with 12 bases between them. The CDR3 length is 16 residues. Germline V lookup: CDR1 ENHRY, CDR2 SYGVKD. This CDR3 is CAISEQQVYSNQPQHF. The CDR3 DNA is TGTGCCATCAGTGAACAACAGGTATATAGCAATCAGCCCCAGCATTTT.

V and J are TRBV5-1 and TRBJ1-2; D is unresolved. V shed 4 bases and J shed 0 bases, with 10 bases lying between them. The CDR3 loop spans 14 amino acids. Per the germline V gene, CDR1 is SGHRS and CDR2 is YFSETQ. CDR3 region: CASSQRESNYGYTF. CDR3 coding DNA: TGCGCCAGCAGCCAAAGGGAATCTAACTATGGCTACACCTTC.

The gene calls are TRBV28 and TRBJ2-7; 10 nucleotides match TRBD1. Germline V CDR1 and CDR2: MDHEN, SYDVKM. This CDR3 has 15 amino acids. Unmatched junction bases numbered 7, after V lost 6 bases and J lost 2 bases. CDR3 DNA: TGTGCCAGCAGCAACTCCGGGACAGGGGCCTACGAGCAGTACTTC. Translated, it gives CASSNSGTGAYEQYF.

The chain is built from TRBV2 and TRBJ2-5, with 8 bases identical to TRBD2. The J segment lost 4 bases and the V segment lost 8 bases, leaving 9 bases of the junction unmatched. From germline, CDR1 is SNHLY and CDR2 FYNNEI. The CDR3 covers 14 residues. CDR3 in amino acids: CASSSRLAGETQYF. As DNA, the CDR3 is TGTGCCAGCTCCTCTCGCCTAGCGGGAGAGACCCAGTACTTC.

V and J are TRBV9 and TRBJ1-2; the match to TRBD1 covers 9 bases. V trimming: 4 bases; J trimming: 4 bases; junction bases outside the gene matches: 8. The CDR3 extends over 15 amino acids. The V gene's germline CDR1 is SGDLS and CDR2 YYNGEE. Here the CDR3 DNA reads TGTGCCAGCAGCTCACTCCGGGACAGGGTCTATGGCTACACCTTC. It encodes CASSSLRDRVYGYTF.